Listed below are T cell receptor beta chains from one sample, sequenced in a study of glioma-infiltrating T cells after dendritic cell vaccination. Profiled with immunoSEQ multiplex PCR; TCRdb holds only in-frame clones, not every one. The data contain 99,000 or so clones, 80% of them singletons. This specimen consisted of blood, obtained after dendritic cell vaccination. These receptors were taken from a human donor with glioblastoma. CDR3s leave out the opening cysteine and the closing phenylalanine or tryptophan.

j_call: TRBJ2-4; v_call: TRBV20-1; cdr3_aa: SAPGVNIQY
j_call: TRBJ2-2; v_call: TRBV2; cdr3_aa: ASSLDTGELF
j_call: TRBJ2-1; v_call: TRBV9; cdr3_aa: ASSGDSFGNEQF
j_call: TRBJ2-1; v_call: TRBV10-3; cdr3_aa: AISESTTQVNEQF
j_call: TRBJ2-1; v_call: TRBV5-4; cdr3_aa: ASSLPMYNEQF
j_call: TRBJ2-1; v_call: TRBV6-1; cdr3_aa: ASSEDVRAGGVNEQF
j_call: TRBJ2-3; v_call: TRBV9; cdr3_aa: ASSTHYTDTQY
j_call: TRBJ1-1; v_call: TRBV4-1; cdr3_aa: ASSQLQGMNTEAF
j_call: TRBJ1-2; v_call: TRBV19; cdr3_aa: ASSKTGGRYGYT
j_call: TRBJ2-2; v_call: TRBV2; cdr3_aa: ASREVGPGELF
j_call: TRBJ1-6; v_call: TRBV7-6; cdr3_aa: ASSNRQGHNSPLH
j_call: TRBJ1-2; v_call: TRBV11-2; cdr3_aa: ASSYRTGGYT
j_call: TRBJ1-2; v_call: TRBV10-3; cdr3_aa: AIRTGGNYGYT
j_call: TRBJ2-7; v_call: TRBV6-7; cdr3_aa: ASSYSGLAYHYEQY
j_call: TRBJ1-2; v_call: TRBV7-9; cdr3_aa: ASSLLSGFYGYT
j_call: TRBJ2-5; v_call: TRBV11-2; cdr3_aa: ASSLAMAAETQY
j_call: TRBJ1-5; v_call: TRBV6-4; cdr3_aa: ASGQGYDQPQH
j_call: TRBJ1-5; v_call: TRBV21-1; cdr3_aa: ASSKAGVKSNQPQH
j_call: TRBJ2-3; v_call: TRBV28; cdr3_aa: ASSSQGTSFRDTQY
j_call: TRBJ1-1; v_call: TRBV19; cdr3_aa: ASSGLGQGSTEAF
j_call: TRBJ2-7; v_call: TRBV10-3; cdr3_aa: AITSEVSYEQY
j_call: TRBJ2-3; v_call: TRBV9; cdr3_aa: ASTLGGAPDTQY
j_call: TRBJ2-1; v_call: TRBV4-2; cdr3_aa: ASSQETAGGNEQF
j_call: TRBJ2-6; v_call: TRBV15; cdr3_aa: ATSSLGGFGANVLT
j_call: TRBJ1-5; v_call: TRBV28; cdr3_aa: ASRSGVQPQH
j_call: TRBJ1-5; v_call: TRBV10-3; cdr3_aa: AISESWGHGLASNQPQH
j_call: TRBJ2-7; v_call: TRBV5-4; cdr3_aa: ASSLAGPNVVEQY
j_call: TRBJ1-2; v_call: TRBV29-1; cdr3_aa: SVVGRSTTTSSFLGYT
j_call: TRBJ2-7; v_call: TRBV10-2; cdr3_aa: ASSPQAGFVNEQY
j_call: TRBJ1-1; v_call: TRBV30; cdr3_aa: AWSDTGSHTEAF
j_call: TRBJ2-7; v_call: TRBV27; cdr3_aa: ASSPLRGQGIYEQY
j_call: TRBJ1-5; v_call: TRBV5-1; cdr3_aa: ASSLAPGASNQPQH
j_call: TRBJ1-5; v_call: TRBV30; cdr3_aa: AWSVGTEQPQH
j_call: TRBJ1-3; v_call: TRBV7-6; cdr3_aa: ASSASTSSGNTIY
j_call: TRBJ2-5; v_call: TRBV5-1; cdr3_aa: ASSLVRREETQY
j_call: TRBJ2-1; v_call: TRBV28; cdr3_aa: ASSPPQTGVNEQF
j_call: TRBJ2-7; v_call: TRBV30; cdr3_aa: AWSGNYEQY
j_call: TRBJ1-1; v_call: TRBV7-9; cdr3_aa: ASSSRGLGTEAF